The TCR beta chain described here comes from a study of cytomegalovirus exposure and HLA in healthy donors. The junction had 7 bases not matched to a gene; V was cut back by 1 base and J by 5 bases. The germline V gene encodes CDR1 GTSNPN and CDR2 SVGIG (reference sequence). This CDR3 comprises 15 residues. Both 60 Vbeta primers and 13 Jbeta primers went into the PCR. In the source study's methods: In a later analysis, about 9.9 million of about 80 million unique beta chains occurred in at least two donors. Produced via immunoSEQ multiplex PCR; TCRdb's table is partial and in-frame only. That table furnishes V, J and clone size, whereas the DNA furnished D and trimming. The profile shows 130,000 or so clones, around nine tenths of them singletons. Study-level points and caveats: Certain sequence variants were highly shared and formed a cluster, and this cluster was likely a sequencing artifact. In a later analysis, common viral pathogens appeared linked to several of the most significant clusters.

With respect to this clone: Its matching antigen is unknown.

This clonotype was sampled from a woman aged 25 to 39 in good health and CMV-seronegative. The specimen was PBMCs. The genes are TRBV30 and TRBJ1-5; TRBD1 matches at 8 bases. CDR3 sequence: CAWSGSDRGDQPQHF. CDR3 coding DNA: TGTGCCTGGAGTGGCAGCGACAGGGGAGATCAGCCCCAGCATTTT.